This record concerns one T cell receptor (beta chain) sequence. The data derive from a study of cytomegalovirus exposure and HLA in healthy donors. The data were produced by immunoSEQ multiplex PCR, yet TCRdb's version contains in-frame clones alone and is incomplete. Among 150,000 or so clones listed, approximately 86% were seen once. V shed 1 base and J 3 bases; nucleotides not matched to a gene: 3. CDR1 is SGHTS, CDR2 YDEGEE, per germline. The CDR3 has 14 amino acids. Sequencing was performed on PBMCs. This chain links TRBV5-8 with TRBJ1-2; 7 bases are shared with TRBD1. The receptor comes from a man aged 18-30 years in good health and CMV-seropositive. CDR3 nucleotide sequence: TGTGCCAGCAGCTTGACAGGGGTGTACTATGGCTACACCTTC. Its translation is CASSLTGVYYGYTF.